This T cell receptor (beta chain) was recorded in a study of CD4 T cells in relation to SARS-CoV-2 and coronaviruses. As for the study in general: A couple of subjects were Hispanic; patients were roughly 8 males and a few females. Crossreactive spike epitopes shared across donors were mapped to their HLA restriction. Findings and limits, study-wide: Crossreactivity was assessed only for spike protein, not other viral proteins.

80,000 to 100,000 naive or memory CD4+ cells were cultured with CEF peptides for nine to ten days. This table comes from immunoSEQ multiplex PCR, and its TCRdb copy is limited to in-frame clones, with some not included. The sample holds 30,000 to 45,000 clones, 77% seen once. Comments on this clone: The antigen remains undetermined.

Sample: memory CD4+ T cells from PBMCs, cultured in vitro. The clonotype comes from an adult with COVID-19.

The chain's CDR3 is CASSFSTGQETQYF. In DNA, the CDR3 is TGCGCCAGCAGCTTCTCGACGGGACAAGAGACCCAGTACTTC. The J gene is TRBJ2-5, the V gene TRBV5-1; TRBD2 might be the D (5 bases). Trimming took off 2 bases at V and 2 bases at J, with 10 bases between the two ends. The CDR3 spans 14 residues. The germline gives CDR1 SGHRS, CDR2 YFSETQ.